The 9 T cell receptor beta chains reported below all come from one sample, sequenced in a study of blood T cell repertoires in COVID-19. Generated by immunoSEQ multiplex PCR, the TCRdb table keeps only in-frame clones and is missing some. Of 400,000 to 450,000 clones listed, roughly 85% are singletons. Sequencing input: peripheral blood. These receptors originate from a woman between 25 and 40 years old with active or convalescent COVID-19.

V and J are TRBV7-6 and TRBJ2-7, with D possibly TRBD1 on 6 matching bases. Germline V gene lookup returns CDR1 SGHVS and CDR2 FNYEAQ. Trimming removed 5 bases from V and 0 bases from J, with 17 bases in between. The CDR3 has 16 residues. For the CDR3, the DNA is TGTGCCAGCAGCCCGGTCGGCGACAGGACCTCCTACGAGCAGTACTTC. Protein product: CASSPVGDRTSYEQYF. The whole variable domain, filled in from reference TRBV7-6 and TRBJ2-7, reads GAGVSQSPRYKVTKRGQDVALRCDPISGHVSLYWYRQALGQGPEFLTYFNYEAQQDKSGLPNDRFSAERPEGSISTLTIQRTEQRDSAMYRCASSPVGDRTSYEQYFGPGTRLTVT.

The rearrangement uses TRBV3-1 (or the pseudogene TRBV3-2) and TRBJ2-3, with D unclear. The CDR3 is 13 residues long. Trimming took 1 base from V and 4 from J, leaving 6 bases between them. Germline V gives CDR1 LGHDT, CDR2 YNNKEL (reference sequence). CDR3: CASSQVGPDTQYF. Written as DNA, the CDR3 is TGTGCCAGCAGCCAAGTTGGGCCAGATACGCAGTATTTT.

Notes on this clone: This same CDR3 is encoded by further DNA sequences in the sample. The chain uses TRBV18 and TRBJ2-1; no clear D. CDR1 is KGHSH, CDR2 LQKENI, per germline. The length of the CDR3 is 14 residues. V lost 1 base, J lost 5 bases, and 9 bases lay in between. CDR3 nucleotide sequence: TGTGCCAGCTCACCACTGGCAGGCAACAATGAGCAGTTCTTC. It is translated as CASSPLAGNNEQFF.

The CDR3 spells CAWSSRVMNTEAFF. CDR3 DNA sequence: TGTGCCTGGAGTTCCAGGGTGATGAACACTGAAGCTTTCTTT. The chain combines TRBV30 with TRBJ1-1, with TRBD1 as a possible D gene (5 bases). This CDR3 contains 14 residues. With 2 bases removed from V and 0 bases from J, the gap between germline ends came to 10 bases. CDR1 and CDR2 (germline): GTSNPN, SVGIG (reference sequence).

This rearrangement joins TRBV5-4 to TRBJ2-1, with D perhaps matching TRBD2 (6 bases). CDR3 size: 14 residues. CDR1 and CDR2 (germline): SGHNT, YYREEE (reference sequence). Trimming took off 9 bases at V and 4 bases at J, with 17 bases between the two ends. Written as DNA, the CDR3 is TGTGCCACGGCGGGGAAGGGGTTTTACAATGAGCAGTTCTTC. Translating it yields CATAGKGFYNEQFF.

This chain joins TRBV12-3 or TRBV12-4 and TRBJ1-5, with a possible D match to TRBD1 (5 bases). V was shortened by 6 bases and J by 9 bases, with 15 bases between the two germline ends. The CDR3 has 13 residues. The CDR3 nucleotides read TGTGCCAGCAGCGACCGGGGGGGTCGGCCCCAGCATTTT. Protein product: CASSDRGGRPQHF.

The J gene is TRBJ2-3, the V gene TRBV2; possibly TRBD1 for D (5 bases). Trimming removed 4 bases at V and 4 bases at J, with 15 bases between. The length of the CDR3 is 15 residues. Germline CDR1 reads SNHLY; CDR2 reads FYNNEI. The CDR3 spells CASSGPGQGADTQYF. The CDR3 DNA reads TGTGCCAGCAGTGGCCCCGGCCAGGGTGCAGATACGCAGTATTTT.

This chain connects TRBV19 to TRBJ1-1, with D perhaps TRBD1 (6 bases). From germline, CDR1 is LNHDA and CDR2 SQIVND (reference sequence). The germline V and J ends were trimmed by 7 bases and 1 base, with 19 bases remaining between them. The CDR3 has 16 amino acids. In DNA, the CDR3 is TGTGCCAGTACCCCGAGGATTGGGGGCAGGAACACTGAAGCTTTCTTT. Its protein product is CASTPRIGGRNTEAFF.

In its sample, this clone was seen a few times. The chain links TRBV7-9 to TRBJ1-1; possible D gene TRBD1, 6 bases. Germline loops: CDR1 SEHNR, CDR2 FQNEAQ (reference sequence). Trimming left V 6 bases short and J 1 base short, with 21 bases between. The CDR3 extends over 17 amino acids. The DNA of the CDR3 is TGTGCCAGCAGTAAGTTCCCGGCGGGGGCCAGGAACACTGAAGCTTTCTTT. This sequence encodes CASSKFPAGARNTEAFF.